The clone carrying this T cell receptor beta chain has only a few counts. Its target is not known. The data were obtained in a study of OX40 agonist ivuxolimab in advanced cancers. Study-wide findings and caveats: CD4+ T cells averaged fewer expanded clones than CD8+ T cells. There was clonal expansion of CD4+ and CD8+ blood T cells by week 6 at 0.1 to 3.0 mg/kg.

This table comes from immunoSEQ multiplex PCR, and its TCRdb copy is limited to in-frame clones, with some not included. The sample records under 85,000 clones, 85% being singletons. Per the germline V gene, CDR1 is SGHNT and CDR2 is YYREEE (reference sequence). The CDR3 sequence is 15 residues long. V shed 1 base and J shed 1 base, with 9 bases lying between them. This receptor was taken from an adult with an advanced solid tumor such as melanoma, head and neck, liver or kidney cancer. The sample consisted of CD4+ or CD8+ T cells sorted from blood, taken in a trial of the OX40 agonist ivuxolimab. This chain joins TRBV5-4 and TRBJ2-1; D is perhaps TRBD2 (5 bases). The CDR3 DNA reads as TGTGCCAGCAGCTTGACTAGTCGGTCCTACAATGAGCAGTTCTTC. Translating gives CASSLTSRSYNEQFF.